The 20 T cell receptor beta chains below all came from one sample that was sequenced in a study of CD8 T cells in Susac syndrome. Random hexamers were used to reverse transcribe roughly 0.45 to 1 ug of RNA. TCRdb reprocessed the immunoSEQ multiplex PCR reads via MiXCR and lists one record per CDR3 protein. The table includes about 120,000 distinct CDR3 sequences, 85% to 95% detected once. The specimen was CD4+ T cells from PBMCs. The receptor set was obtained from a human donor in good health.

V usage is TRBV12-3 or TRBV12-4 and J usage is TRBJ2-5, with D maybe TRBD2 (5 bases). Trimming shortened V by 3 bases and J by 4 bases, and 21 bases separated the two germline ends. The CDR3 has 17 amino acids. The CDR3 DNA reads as TGTGCCAGCAGTTTGGGAGCGGCCGGCCATCCAGGAGAGACCCAGTACTTC. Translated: CASSLGAAGHPGETQYF.

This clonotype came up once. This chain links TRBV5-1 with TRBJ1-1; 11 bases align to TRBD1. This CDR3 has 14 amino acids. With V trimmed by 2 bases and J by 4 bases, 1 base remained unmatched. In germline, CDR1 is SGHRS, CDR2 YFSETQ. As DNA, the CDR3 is TGCGCCAGCAGCTTTGGGACAGGGGGCACTGAAGCTTTCTTT. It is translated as CASSFGTGGTEAFF. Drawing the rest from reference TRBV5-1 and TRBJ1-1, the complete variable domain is KAGVTQTPRYLIKTRGQQVTLSCSPISGHRSVSWYQQTPGQGLQFLFEYFSETQRNKGNFPGRFSGRQFSNSRSEMNVSTLELGDSALYLCASSFGTGGTEAFFGQGTRLTVV.

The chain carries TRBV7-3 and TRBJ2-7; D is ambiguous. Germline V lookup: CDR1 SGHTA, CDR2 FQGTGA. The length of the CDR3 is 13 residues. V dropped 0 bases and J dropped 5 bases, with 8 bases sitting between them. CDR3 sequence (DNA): TGTGCCAGCAGCTTAACATCACGGGACGAGCAGTACTTC. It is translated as CASSLTSRDEQYF.

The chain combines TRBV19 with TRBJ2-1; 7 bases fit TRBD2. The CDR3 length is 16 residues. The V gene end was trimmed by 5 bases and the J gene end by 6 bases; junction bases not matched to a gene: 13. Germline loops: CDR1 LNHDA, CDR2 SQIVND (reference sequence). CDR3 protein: CASSLWGGRSINEQFF. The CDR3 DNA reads TGTGCCAGTAGTCTTTGGGGCGGGAGATCGATCAATGAGCAGTTCTTC.

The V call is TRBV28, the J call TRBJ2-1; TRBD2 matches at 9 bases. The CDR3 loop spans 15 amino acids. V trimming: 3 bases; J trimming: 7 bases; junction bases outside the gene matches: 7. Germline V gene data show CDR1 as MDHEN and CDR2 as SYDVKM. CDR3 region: CASSFGGREPNEQFF. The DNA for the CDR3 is TGTGCCAGCAGTTTTGGCGGGAGGGAACCTAATGAGCAGTTCTTC.

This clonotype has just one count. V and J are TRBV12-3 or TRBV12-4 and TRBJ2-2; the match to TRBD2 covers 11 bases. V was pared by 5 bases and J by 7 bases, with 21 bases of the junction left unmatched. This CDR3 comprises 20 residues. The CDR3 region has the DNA TGTGCCAGCAGTCCCACGGTTGATAGCGGGAGGGCCGGGGAAAACGGGGAGCTGTTTTTT. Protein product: CASSPTVDSGRAGENGELFF.

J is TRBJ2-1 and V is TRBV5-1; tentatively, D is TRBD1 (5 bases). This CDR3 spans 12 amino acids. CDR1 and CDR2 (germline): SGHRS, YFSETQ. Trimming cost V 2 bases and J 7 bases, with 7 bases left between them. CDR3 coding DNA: TGCGCCAGCAGCTTTCAGGGTAATGAGCAGTTCTTC. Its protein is CASSFQGNEQFF.

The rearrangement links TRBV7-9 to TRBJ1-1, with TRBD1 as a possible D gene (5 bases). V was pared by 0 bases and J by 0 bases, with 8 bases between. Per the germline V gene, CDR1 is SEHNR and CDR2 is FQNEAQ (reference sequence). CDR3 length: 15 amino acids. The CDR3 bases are TGTGCCAGCAGCTTAGCAGACAGACTGAACACTGAAGCTTTCTTT. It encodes CASSLADRLNTEAFF.

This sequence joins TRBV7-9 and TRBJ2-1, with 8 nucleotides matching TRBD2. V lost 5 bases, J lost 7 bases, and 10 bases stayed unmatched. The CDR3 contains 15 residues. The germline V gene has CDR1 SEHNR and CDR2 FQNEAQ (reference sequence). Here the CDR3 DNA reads TGTGCCAGCAGCCTACCCGGACTAGCAGCGAATGAGCAGTTCTTC. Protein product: CASSLPGLAANEQFF. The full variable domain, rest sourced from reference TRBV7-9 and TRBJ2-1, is DTGVSQNPRHKITKRGQNVTFRCDPISEHNRLYWYRQTLGQGPEFLTYFQNEAQLEKSRLLSDRFSAERPKGSFSTLEIQRTEQGDSAMYLCASSLPGLAANEQFFGPGTRLTVL.

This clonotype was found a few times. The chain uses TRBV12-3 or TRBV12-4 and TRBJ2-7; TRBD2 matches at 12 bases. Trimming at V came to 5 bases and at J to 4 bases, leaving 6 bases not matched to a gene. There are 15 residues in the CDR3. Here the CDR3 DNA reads TGTGCCAGCAGTCCCAGGACTAGCGGGAAATACGAGCAGTACTTC. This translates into CASSPRTSGKYEQYF.

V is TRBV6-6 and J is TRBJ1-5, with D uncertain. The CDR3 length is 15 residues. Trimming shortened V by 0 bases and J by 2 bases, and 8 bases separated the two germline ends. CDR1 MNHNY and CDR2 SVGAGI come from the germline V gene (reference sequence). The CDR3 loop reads CASSYSRQGNQPQHF. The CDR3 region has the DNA TGTGCCAGCAGTTACTCGAGGCAGGGCAATCAGCCCCAGCATTTT.

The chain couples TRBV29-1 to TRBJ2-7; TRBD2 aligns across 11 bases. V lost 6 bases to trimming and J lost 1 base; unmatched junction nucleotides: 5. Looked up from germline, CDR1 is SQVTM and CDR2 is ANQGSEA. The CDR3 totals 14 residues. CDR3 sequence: CSVRLAGHSYEQYF. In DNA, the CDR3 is TGCAGCGTACGACTAGCGGGGCATTCCTACGAGCAGTACTTC.

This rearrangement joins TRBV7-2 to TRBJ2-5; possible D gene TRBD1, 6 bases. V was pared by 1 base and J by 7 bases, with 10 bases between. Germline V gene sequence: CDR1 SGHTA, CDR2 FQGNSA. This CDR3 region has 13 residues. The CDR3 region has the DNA TGTGCCAGCAGCTTAGGGGGGCAGGGGACCCAGTACTTC. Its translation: CASSLGGQGTQYF.

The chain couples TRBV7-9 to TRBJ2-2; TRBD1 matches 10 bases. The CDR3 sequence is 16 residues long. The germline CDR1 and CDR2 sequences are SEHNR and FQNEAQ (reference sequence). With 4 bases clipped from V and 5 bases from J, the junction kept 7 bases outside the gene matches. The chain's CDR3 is CASSSWDRGGTGELFF. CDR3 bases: TGTGCCAGCAGCTCGTGGGACAGGGGAGGTACCGGGGAGCTGTTTTTT.

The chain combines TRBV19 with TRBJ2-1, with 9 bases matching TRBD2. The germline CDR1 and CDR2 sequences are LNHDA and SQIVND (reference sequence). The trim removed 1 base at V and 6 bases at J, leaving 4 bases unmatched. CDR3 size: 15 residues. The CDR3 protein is CASSIVAGVINEQFF. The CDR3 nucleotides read TGTGCCAGTAGTATAGTAGCGGGAGTAATCAATGAGCAGTTCTTC.

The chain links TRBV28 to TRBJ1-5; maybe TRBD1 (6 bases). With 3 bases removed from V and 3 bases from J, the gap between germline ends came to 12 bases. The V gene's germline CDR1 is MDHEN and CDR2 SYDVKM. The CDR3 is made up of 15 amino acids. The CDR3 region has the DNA TGTGCCAGCAGTTTCGGGCAGGGGAACAATCAGCCCCAGCATTTT. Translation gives CASSFGQGNNQPQHF.

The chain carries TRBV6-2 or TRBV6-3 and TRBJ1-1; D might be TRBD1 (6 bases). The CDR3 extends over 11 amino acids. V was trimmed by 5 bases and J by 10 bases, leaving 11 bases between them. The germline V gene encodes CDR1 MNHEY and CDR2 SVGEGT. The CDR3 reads CASSAGTTAFF. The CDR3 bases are TGTGCCAGCAGTGCCGGGACAACAGCTTTCTTT.

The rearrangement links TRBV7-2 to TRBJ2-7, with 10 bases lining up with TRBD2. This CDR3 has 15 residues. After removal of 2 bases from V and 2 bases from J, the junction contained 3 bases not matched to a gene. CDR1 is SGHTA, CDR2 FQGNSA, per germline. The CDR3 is CASSLLAGDTYEQYF. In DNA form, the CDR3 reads TGTGCCAGCAGCTTACTAGCGGGAGACACCTACGAGCAGTACTTC.

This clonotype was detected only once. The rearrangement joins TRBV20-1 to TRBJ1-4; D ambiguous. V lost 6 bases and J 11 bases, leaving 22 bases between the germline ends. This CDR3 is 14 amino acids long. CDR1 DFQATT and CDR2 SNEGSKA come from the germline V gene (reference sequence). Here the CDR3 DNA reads TGCAGTGCCCCGCCGGGCCCGGAGGGAGAGAAACTGTTTTTT. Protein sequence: CSAPPGPEGEKLFF.

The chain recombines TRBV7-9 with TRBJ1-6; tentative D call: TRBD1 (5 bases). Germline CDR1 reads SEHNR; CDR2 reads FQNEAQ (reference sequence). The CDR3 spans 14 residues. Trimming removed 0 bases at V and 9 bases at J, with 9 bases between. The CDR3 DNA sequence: TGTGCCAGCAGCTTAGCAGGGGCCGGTTCACCCCTCCACTTT. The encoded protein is CASSLAGAGSPLHF. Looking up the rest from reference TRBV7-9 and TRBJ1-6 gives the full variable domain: DTGVSQNPRHKITKRGQNVTFRCDPISEHNRLYWYRQTLGQGPEFLTYFQNEAQLEKSRLLSDRFSAERPKGSFSTLEIQRTEQGDSAMYLCASSLAGAGSPLHFGNGTRLTVT.